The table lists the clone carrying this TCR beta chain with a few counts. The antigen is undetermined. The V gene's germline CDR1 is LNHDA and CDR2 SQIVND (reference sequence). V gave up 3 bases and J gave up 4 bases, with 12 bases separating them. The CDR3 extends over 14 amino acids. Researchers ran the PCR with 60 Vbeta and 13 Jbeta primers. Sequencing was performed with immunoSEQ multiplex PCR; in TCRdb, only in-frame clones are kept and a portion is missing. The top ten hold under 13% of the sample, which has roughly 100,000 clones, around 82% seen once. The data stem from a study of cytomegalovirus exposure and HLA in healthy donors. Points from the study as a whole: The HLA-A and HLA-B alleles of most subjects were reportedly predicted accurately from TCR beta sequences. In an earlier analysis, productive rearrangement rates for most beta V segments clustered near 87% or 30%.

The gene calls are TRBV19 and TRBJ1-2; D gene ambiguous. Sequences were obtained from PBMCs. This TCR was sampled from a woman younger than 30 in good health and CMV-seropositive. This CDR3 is CASSMMAEVYGYTF. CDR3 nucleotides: TGTGCCAGTAGTATGATGGCGGAGGTCTATGGCTACACCTTC.